These 25 T cell receptor beta chains originate from one sample sequenced in a study of blood T cell repertoires in COVID-19. Profiled with immunoSEQ multiplex PCR; TCRdb holds only in-frame clones, not every one. The sample lists 100,000 to 150,000 clones, over 55% occurring once. The specimen was peripheral blood. These receptor sequences come from a woman aged 70 to 79 with acute or convalescent COVID-19.

This clone was observed a handful of times. The chain is built from TRBV6-5 and TRBJ2-7; 9 bases align to TRBD1. The CDR3 sequence is 15 residues long. The germline V gene has CDR1 MNHEY and CDR2 SVGAGI. The V gene end was trimmed by 6 bases and the J gene end by 0 bases; junction bases not matched to a gene: 6. CDR3 amino acids: CASSPDRGVSYEQYF. The CDR3 DNA reads as TGTGCCAGCAGCCCGGACAGGGGAGTCTCCTACGAGCAGTACTTC.

This clone showed up just a few times. The chain links TRBV27 to TRBJ2-7; 10 bases line up with TRBD1. This CDR3 contains 16 residues. Trimming took 2 bases from V and 2 from J; bases not matched to a gene: 6. Germline-derived CDR1 and CDR2 are MNHEY and SMNVEV (reference sequence). The CDR3 DNA follows: TGTGCCAGCAGTTTAGACGCGGACAGGGGGGCCTACGAGCAGTACTTC. As protein: CASSLDADRGAYEQYF.

The chain joins TRBV10-3 to TRBJ2-1, with 8 bases that match TRBD1. The length of the CDR3 is 13 residues. V trimming: 10 bases; J trimming: 5 bases; junction bases outside the gene matches: 7. CDR1 and CDR2 from the germline V gene are ENHRY and SYGVKD. CDR3: CATLGTGDNEQFF. The CDR3 coding sequence is TGTGCCACCTTAGGGACAGGTGACAATGAGCAGTTCTTC.

This clone has more than one count but fewer than ten. The chain employs TRBV14 and TRBJ2-7; 8 positions agree with TRBD1. The V segment lost 3 bases and the J segment 3 bases; nucleotides outside the gene matches: 10. Germline CDR1 is SGHDN and CDR2 is FVKESK. This CDR3 comprises 16 residues. The CDR3 region has the DNA TGTGCCAGCAGCCACTGGACAGGGACATCCCTCTACGAGCAGTACTTC. This translates into CASSHWTGTSLYEQYF. The full variable domain, rest sourced from reference TRBV14 and TRBJ2-7, is EAGVTQFPSHSVIEKGQTVTLRCDPISGHDNLYWYRRVMGKEIKFLLHFVKESKQDESGMPNNRFLAERTGGTYSTLKVQPAELEDSGVYFCASSHWTGTSLYEQYFGPGTRLTVT.

The J gene is TRBJ1-4, the V gene TRBV7-3, with a possible D match to TRBD1 (5 bases). V was shortened by 4 bases and J by 8 bases, with 11 bases between the two germline ends. Germline V CDR1 and CDR2: SGHTA, FQGTGA. CDR3 length: 13 amino acids. The CDR3, as DNA: TGTGCCAGCAGCTCTAGGGGTGGAGAAAAACTGTTTTTT. Amino acids: CASSSRGGEKLFF.

This clone was detected only a few times. This CDR3 is CASRIGDTQYF. The CDR3, as DNA: TGTGCCAGTCGTATCGGGGATACGCAGTATTTT. V usage is TRBV11-2 and J usage is TRBJ2-3, with D unclear. In germline, CDR1 is SGHAT, CDR2 FQNNGV. This CDR3 spans 11 amino acids. V lost 9 bases and J 6 bases, leaving 10 bases between the germline ends.

CDR3 bases: TGCAGCGTTGTTCCCTTTCGCGGCACAGATACGCAGTATTTT. It translates to CSVVPFRGTDTQYF. The J gene is TRBJ2-3, the V gene TRBV29-1; D is unclear. The CDR3 covers 14 residues. V was cut by 4 bases and J by 1 base, with 12 bases left in between. Germline V gene lookup returns CDR1 SQVTM and CDR2 ANQGSEA.

V usage is TRBV25-1 and J usage is TRBJ1-2; the match to TRBD1 covers 9 bases. The V and J ends lost 6 bases and 3 bases, in that order; junction bases with no gene match: 5. Per germline, CDR1 MGHDK and CDR2 SYGVNS. The CDR3 is made up of 14 amino acids. The CDR3 DNA sequence: TGTGCCAGCAGATTAACAGGGGGCGACTATGGCTACACCTTC. It codes for CASRLTGGDYGYTF.

This clone was detected ten times or more. Other nucleotide sequences in the sample specify the same CDR3. This rearrangement joins TRBV19 to TRBJ1-5; no clear D. This CDR3 is 15 amino acids long. The V gene lost 3 bases and the J gene lost 0 bases, with 9 bases spanning the gap. The germline CDR1 and CDR2 sequences are LNHDA and SQIVND (reference sequence). The CDR3 DNA reads TGTGCCAGTAGTATTTCCGGGAATAGCAATCAGCCCCAGCATTTT. It specifies CASSISGNSNQPQHF.

This sequence joins TRBV23-1 and TRBJ2-5; 8 positions match TRBD1. TRBV23-1 is known as an ORF, though its function is uncertain. The CDR3 extends over 17 amino acids. J gave up 3 bases and V 1 base, and 10 bases lay outside the gene matches. The CDR3 spells CASSQFTSGGREETQYF. The DNA of the CDR3 is TGCGCCAGCAGTCAATTTACGTCAGGGGGCCGGGAAGAGACCCAGTACTTC.

The rearrangement joins TRBV7-3 to TRBJ2-2, with D unresolved. This CDR3 is built from 12 residues. In germline, CDR1 is SGHTA, CDR2 FQGTGA. Deletions cut 3 bases from V and 7 bases from J, with 6 bases between. DNA of the CDR3: TGTGCCAGCAGCTTTCTTCTCGGGGAGCTGTTTTTT. Encoded protein: CASSFLLGELFF.

This clone was seen once. In DNA form, the CDR3 reads TGTGCCAGCCCCCAGGATCCCTCCCGCCTAATCCTTGATAATTCACCCCTCCACTTT. Amino acids: CASPQDPSRLILDNSPLHF. The V gene is TRBV5-4, the J gene TRBJ1-6; no definite D call. With 7 bases removed from V and 5 bases from J, the gap between germline ends came to 28 bases. The V gene's germline CDR1 is SGHNT and CDR2 YYREEE (reference sequence). This CDR3 contains 19 residues.

This clone was counted a few times. The chain links TRBV5-4 to TRBJ2-2; 10 positions match TRBD2. With 4 bases clipped from V and 6 bases from J, the junction kept 9 bases outside the gene matches. CDR3 length equals 16 residues. The germline V gene has CDR1 SGHNT and CDR2 YYREEE (reference sequence). As DNA, the CDR3 is TGTGCCAGCAGCAAAAAACCCGGGACTAGCGCCGGGGAGCTGTTTTTT. It encodes CASSKKPGTSAGELFF.

This clone is a singleton in its sample. The CDR3 DNA reads as TGTGCCAGCAGCAAGAGACAGGGTGACGAGCAGTACTTC. Its protein product is CASSKRQGDEQYF. The chain joins TRBV28 to TRBJ2-7, with 7 bases lining up with TRBD1. The CDR3 totals 13 residues. From germline, CDR1 is MDHEN and CDR2 SYDVKM. V shed 6 bases, J shed 5 bases, and the junction held 7 bases outside the gene matches.

The chain combines TRBV3-1 (or the pseudogene TRBV3-2) with TRBJ1-5, with unresolved D. This CDR3 is 15 amino acids long. Looked up from germline, CDR1 is LGHDT and CDR2 is YNNKEL (reference sequence). Trimming removed 1 base at V and 1 base at J, with 8 bases between. The CDR3 region has the DNA TGTGCCAGCAGCCAAGCCGGGGTCAGCAATCAGCCCCAGCATTTT. Its translation: CASSQAGVSNQPQHF.

This clone came up once. The V call is TRBV7-2, the J call TRBJ2-7, with D perhaps matching TRBD2 (5 bases). Germline-derived CDR1 and CDR2 are SGHTA and FQGNSA. Trimming took 5 bases from V and 3 from J, leaving 14 bases between them. The CDR3 is 14 residues long. CDR3 amino acids: CASSRISAVYEQYF. The CDR3, as DNA: TGTGCCAGCAGCAGAATTTCAGCGGTCTACGAGCAGTACTTC.

The chain joins TRBV5-1 to TRBJ2-7, with 7 bases identical to TRBD1. CDR3 length: 19 residues. Germline V lookup: CDR1 SGHRS, CDR2 YFSETQ. Unmatched junction bases numbered 20, after V lost 4 bases and J lost 1 base. The CDR3, as DNA: TGCGCCAGCAGCCGGGACAGCGTCGTCCCGATAGGTCAATCCTACGAGCAGTACTTC. Its translation: CASSRDSVVPIGQSYEQYF. The full variable domain, rest sourced from reference TRBV5-1 and TRBJ2-7, is KAGVTQTPRYLIKTRGQQVTLSCSPISGHRSVSWYQQTPGQGLQFLFEYFSETQRNKGNFPGRFSGRQFSNSRSEMNVSTLELGDSALYLCASSRDSVVPIGQSYEQYFGPGTRLTVT.

The chain's CDR3 is CASRTGDNSPLHF. The CDR3 DNA sequence: TGTGCCAGCAGGACAGGGGACAATTCACCCCTCCACTTT. The chain couples TRBV6-5 to TRBJ1-6, with 8 bases that match TRBD1. This CDR3 spans 13 amino acids. Germline V CDR1 and CDR2: MNHEY, SVGAGI. V lost 6 bases and J lost 7; bases outside the gene matches: 2.

This chain joins TRBV9 and TRBJ1-3, with 11 positions matching TRBD1. Germline-derived CDR1 and CDR2 are SGDLS and YYNGEE. This CDR3 region has 18 residues. J gave up 7 bases and V 3 bases, and 15 bases lay outside the gene matches. The CDR3 reads CASSERGGGQGAKNTIYF. Written as DNA, the CDR3 is TGTGCCAGCAGCGAGCGAGGGGGAGGACAGGGGGCCAAGAACACCATATATTTT.

This clone was picked up a small number of times. The chain carries TRBV10-3 and TRBJ1-3, with D possibly being TRBD1 (5 bases). The V and J ends lost 4 bases and 4 bases respectively, with 11 bases between them. Germline V gene lookup returns CDR1 ENHRY and CDR2 SYGVKD. This CDR3 has 14 amino acids. The CDR3 DNA is TGTGCCATCAGTGTAGGGGCCCCAGGAAACACCATATATTTT. This encodes CAISVGAPGNTIYF.

The rearrangement links TRBV11-2 to TRBJ2-7, with 13 bases aligning to TRBD2. V trimming: 2 bases; J trimming: 2 bases; junction bases outside the gene matches: 6. Germline CDR1 reads SGHAT; CDR2 reads FQNNGV. This CDR3 contains 17 residues. The CDR3 here is CASSLSGTSGVPYEQYF. CDR3 in DNA: TGTGCCAGCAGCTTATCCGGGACTAGCGGGGTCCCCTACGAGCAGTACTTC. The full variable domain, its missing parts supplied by reference TRBV11-2 and TRBJ2-7, is EAGVAQSPRYKIIEKRQSVAFWCNPISGHATLYWYQQILGQGPKLLIQFQNNGVVDDSQLPKDRFSAERLKGVDSTLKIQPAKLEDSAVYLCASSLSGTSGVPYEQYFGPGTRLTVT.

The chain combines TRBV6-2 or TRBV6-3 with TRBJ2-7; tentatively, D is TRBD1 (5 bases). CDR3 size: 16 residues. Germline CDR1 and CDR2: MNHEY and SVGEGT. The V end lost 3 bases, the J end lost 1 base, and 16 bases lay between the germline ends. CDR3 protein: CASSYSRQLISYEQYF. The CDR3, as DNA: TGTGCCAGCAGTTATTCCAGACAGCTAATATCCTACGAGCAGTACTTC.

The table lists this clone with a count of one. The chain joins TRBV28 to TRBJ1-4; TRBD1 is a possible D gene (5 bases). V was cut by 3 bases and J by 6 bases, with 14 bases left in between. Germline V gene data show CDR1 as MDHEN and CDR2 as SYDVKM. This CDR3 has 15 residues. The CDR3: CASSFAGPRDEKLFF. The CDR3 DNA reads as TGTGCCAGCAGTTTTGCGGGACCCAGGGATGAAAAACTGTTTTTT.

The chain couples TRBV6-5 to TRBJ1-1; no clear D gene. Germline lookup yields CDR1 MNHEY and CDR2 SVGAGI. Trimming took 4 bases from V and 4 from J, leaving 16 bases between them. There are 15 residues in the CDR3. The CDR3 spells CASSSRVSSGTEAFF. CDR3 in DNA: TGTGCCAGCAGTTCCCGGGTTTCGAGTGGCACTGAAGCTTTCTTT.

The chain is built from TRBV4-1 and TRBJ1-1, with a weak D call TRBD1 (5 bases). V was trimmed by 6 bases and J by 4 bases, leaving 15 bases between them. This CDR3 region has 14 residues. Germline assignment: CDR1 MGHRA and CDR2 YSYEKL. CDR3: CASSRQSNTTEAFF. CDR3 DNA: TGCGCCAGCAGTCGACAGTCGAATACCACTGAAGCTTTCTTT.